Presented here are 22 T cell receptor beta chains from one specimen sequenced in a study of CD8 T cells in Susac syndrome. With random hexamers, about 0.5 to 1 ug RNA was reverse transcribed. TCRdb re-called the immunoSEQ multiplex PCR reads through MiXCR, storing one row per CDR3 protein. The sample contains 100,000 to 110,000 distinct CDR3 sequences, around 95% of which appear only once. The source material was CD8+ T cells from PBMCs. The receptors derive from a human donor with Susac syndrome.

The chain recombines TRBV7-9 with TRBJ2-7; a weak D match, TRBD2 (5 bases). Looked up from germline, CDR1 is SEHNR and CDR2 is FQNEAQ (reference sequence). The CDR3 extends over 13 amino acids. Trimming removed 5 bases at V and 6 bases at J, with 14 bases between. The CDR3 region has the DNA TGTGCCAGCAGCCCTATATCGGGGTCCGAGCAGTACTTC. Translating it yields CASSPISGSEQYF.

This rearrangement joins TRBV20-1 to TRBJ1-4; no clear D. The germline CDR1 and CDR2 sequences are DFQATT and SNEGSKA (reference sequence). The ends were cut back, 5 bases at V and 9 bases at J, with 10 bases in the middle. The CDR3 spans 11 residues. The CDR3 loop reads CSAGGEQKLFF. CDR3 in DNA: TGCAGTGCTGGCGGAGAACAAAAACTGTTTTTT.

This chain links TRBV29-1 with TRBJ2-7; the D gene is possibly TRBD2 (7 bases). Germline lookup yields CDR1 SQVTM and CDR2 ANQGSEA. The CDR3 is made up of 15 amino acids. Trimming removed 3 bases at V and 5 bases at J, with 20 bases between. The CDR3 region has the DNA TGCAGCGTTGAGGGTCCGGGGGGCAGGGACCACGAGCAGTACTTC. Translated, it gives CSVEGPGGRDHEQYF.

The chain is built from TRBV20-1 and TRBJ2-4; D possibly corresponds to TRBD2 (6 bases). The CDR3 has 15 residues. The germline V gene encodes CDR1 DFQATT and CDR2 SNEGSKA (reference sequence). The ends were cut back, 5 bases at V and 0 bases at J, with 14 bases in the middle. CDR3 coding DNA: TGCAGTGCTGGGTCGCCGGGACTAGCCAAAAACATTCAGTACTTC. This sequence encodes CSAGSPGLAKNIQYF.

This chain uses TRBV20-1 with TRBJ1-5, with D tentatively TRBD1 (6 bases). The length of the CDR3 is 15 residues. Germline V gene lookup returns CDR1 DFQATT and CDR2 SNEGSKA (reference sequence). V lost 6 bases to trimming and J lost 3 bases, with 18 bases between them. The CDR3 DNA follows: TGCAGTGCCGAATCGCAGGGGATTTCCAATCAGCCCCAGCATTTT. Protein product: CSAESQGISNQPQHF.

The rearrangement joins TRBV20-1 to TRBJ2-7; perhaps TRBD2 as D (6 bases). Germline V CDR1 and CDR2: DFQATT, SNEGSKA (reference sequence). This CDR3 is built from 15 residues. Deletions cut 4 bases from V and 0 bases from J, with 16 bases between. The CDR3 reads CSAISGSGFSYEQYF. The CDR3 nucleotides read TGCAGTGCTATCTCGGGGAGCGGGTTCTCCTACGAGCAGTACTTC.

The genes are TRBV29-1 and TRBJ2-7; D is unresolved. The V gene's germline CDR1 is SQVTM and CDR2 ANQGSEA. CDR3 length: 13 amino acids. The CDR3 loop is CSYTDDKNYEQYF. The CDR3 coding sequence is TGCAGTTATACGGACGACAAGAACTACGAGCAGTACTTC.

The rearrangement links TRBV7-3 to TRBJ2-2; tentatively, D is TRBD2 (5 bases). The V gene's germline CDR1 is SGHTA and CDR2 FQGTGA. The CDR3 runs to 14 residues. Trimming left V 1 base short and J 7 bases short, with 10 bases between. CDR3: CASSLSRGIGELFF. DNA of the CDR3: TGTGCCAGCAGCTTAAGTCGGGGAATCGGGGAGCTGTTTTTT.

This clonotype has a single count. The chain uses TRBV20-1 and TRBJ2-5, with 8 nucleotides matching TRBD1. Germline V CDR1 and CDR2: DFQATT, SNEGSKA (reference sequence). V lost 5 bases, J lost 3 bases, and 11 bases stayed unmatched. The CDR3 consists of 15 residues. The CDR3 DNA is TGCAGTGCTGAGGACAGGGCAAATGGAAAAGAGACCCAGTACTTC. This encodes CSAEDRANGKETQYF.

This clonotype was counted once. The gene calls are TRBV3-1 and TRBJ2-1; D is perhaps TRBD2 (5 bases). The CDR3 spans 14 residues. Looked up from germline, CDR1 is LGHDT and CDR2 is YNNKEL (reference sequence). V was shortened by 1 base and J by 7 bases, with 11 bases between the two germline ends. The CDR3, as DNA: TGTGCCAGCAGCCAAGTGGGGAGAAGGAATGAGCAGTTCTTC. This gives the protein CASSQVGRRNEQFF.

The CDR3 loop is CASAQRGGGTDTQYF. The CDR3 bases are TGTGCCAGCGCACAGAGAGGGGGGGGCACAGATACGCAGTATTTT. This chain uses TRBV2 with TRBJ2-3; a possible D gene is TRBD2 (7 bases). This CDR3 comprises 15 residues. Germline loops: CDR1 SNHLY, CDR2 FYNNEI. V was pared by 8 bases and J by 1 base, with 16 bases between.

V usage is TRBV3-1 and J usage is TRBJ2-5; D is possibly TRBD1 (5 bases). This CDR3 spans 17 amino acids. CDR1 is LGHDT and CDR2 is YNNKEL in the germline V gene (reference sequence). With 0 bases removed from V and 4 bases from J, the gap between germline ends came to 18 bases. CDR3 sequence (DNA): TGTGCCAGCAGCCAAGATTCCAGGGCTTCGTATCGAGAGACCCAGTACTTC. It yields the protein CASSQDSRASYRETQYF.

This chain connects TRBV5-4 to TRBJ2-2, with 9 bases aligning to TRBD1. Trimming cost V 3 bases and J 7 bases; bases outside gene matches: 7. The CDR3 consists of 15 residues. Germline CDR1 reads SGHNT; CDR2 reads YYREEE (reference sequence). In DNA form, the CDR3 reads TGTGCCAGCAGCTCCGGACAGGGGAAGGACGGGGAGCTGTTTTTT. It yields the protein CASSSGQGKDGELFF.

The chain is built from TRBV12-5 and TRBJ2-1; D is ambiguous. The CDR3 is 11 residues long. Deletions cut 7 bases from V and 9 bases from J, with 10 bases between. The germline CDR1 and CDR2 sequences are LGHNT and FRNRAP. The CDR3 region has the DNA TGTGCTAGTGTGGGGTCGGGTGAGCAGTTCTTC. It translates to CASVGSGEQFF.

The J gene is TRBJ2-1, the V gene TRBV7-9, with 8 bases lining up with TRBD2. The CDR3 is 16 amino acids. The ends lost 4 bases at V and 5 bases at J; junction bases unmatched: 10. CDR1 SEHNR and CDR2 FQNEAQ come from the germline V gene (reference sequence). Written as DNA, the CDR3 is TGTGCCAGCAGCTATCTGACTAGCGAAGCTAACAATGAGCAGTTCTTC. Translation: CASSYLTSEANNEQFF.

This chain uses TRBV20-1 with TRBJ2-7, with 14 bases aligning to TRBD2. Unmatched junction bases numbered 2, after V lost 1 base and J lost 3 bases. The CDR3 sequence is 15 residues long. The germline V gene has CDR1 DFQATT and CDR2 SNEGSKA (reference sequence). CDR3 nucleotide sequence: TGCAGTGCTAGAGGGGGGACTAGCGGGAGCTACGAGCAGTACTTC. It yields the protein CSARGGTSGSYEQYF.

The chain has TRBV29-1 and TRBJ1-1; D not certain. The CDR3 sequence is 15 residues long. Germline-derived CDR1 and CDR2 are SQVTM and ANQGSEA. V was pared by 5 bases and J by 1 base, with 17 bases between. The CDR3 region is CSVSWEVEANTEAFF. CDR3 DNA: TGCAGCGTTTCTTGGGAGGTAGAGGCGAACACTGAAGCTTTCTTT.

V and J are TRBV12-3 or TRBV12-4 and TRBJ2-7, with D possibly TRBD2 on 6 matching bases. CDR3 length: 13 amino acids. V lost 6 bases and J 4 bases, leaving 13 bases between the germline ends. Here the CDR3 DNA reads TGTGCCAGCAGACGGGGGAACCGTTACGAGCAGTACTTC. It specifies CASRRGNRYEQYF.

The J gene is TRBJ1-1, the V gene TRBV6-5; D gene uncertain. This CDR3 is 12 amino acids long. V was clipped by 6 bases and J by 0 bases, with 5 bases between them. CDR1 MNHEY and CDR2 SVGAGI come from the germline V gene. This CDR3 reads CASSNMNTEAFF. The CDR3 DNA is TGTGCCAGCAGCAACATGAACACTGAAGCTTTCTTT.

DNA for the CDR3: TGTGCCAGCAGCGTAGTAGGCCAGGGGGGCACCGGGGAGCTGTTTTTT. Translation gives CASSVVGQGGTGELFF. The chain is built from TRBV9 and TRBJ2-2; D might be TRBD1 (7 bases). CDR3 length: 16 amino acids. Germline V gene data show CDR1 as SGDLS and CDR2 as YYNGEE. Between the trimmed V and J ends, which lost 0 bases and 4 bases, there was a span of 13 bases.

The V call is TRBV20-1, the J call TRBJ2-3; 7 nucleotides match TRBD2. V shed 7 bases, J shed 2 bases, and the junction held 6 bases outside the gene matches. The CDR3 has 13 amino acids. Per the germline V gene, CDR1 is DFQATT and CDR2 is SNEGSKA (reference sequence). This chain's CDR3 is CSGTGLFTDTQYF. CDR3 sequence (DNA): TGCAGTGGAACGGGACTATTCACAGATACGCAGTATTTT.

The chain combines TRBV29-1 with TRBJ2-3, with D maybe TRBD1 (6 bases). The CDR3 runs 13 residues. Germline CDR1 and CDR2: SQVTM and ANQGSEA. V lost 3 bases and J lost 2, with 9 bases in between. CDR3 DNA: TGCAGCGTTGAGGGACACTACACAGATACGCAGTATTTT. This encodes CSVEGHYTDTQYF.